The present T cell receptor (beta chain) was sequenced within a study of T cell changes during pregnancy in multiple sclerosis. Libraries were prepared by immunoSEQ multiplex PCR; TCRdb keeps only in-frame clonotypes and omits some of them. The profile shows tens of thousands of clones, roughly nine tenths of them singletons. This clone was observed a single time. The CDR3 extends over 13 amino acids. The trim removed 3 bases at V and 13 bases at J, leaving 10 bases unmatched. Germline V gene data show CDR1 as SGDLS and CDR2 as YYNGEE. Sequencing was performed on CD8+ T cells from peripheral blood mononuclear cells, taken in the second trimester of pregnancy. The source of this sequence is a female donor with multiple sclerosis, enrolled in a pregnancy study. The V and J genes are TRBV9 and TRBJ2-1; 7 positions match TRBD2. In nucleotides, the CDR3 is TGTGCCAGCAGCGCCTACCTCCTAGCGGACCAGTTCTTC. Translated: CASSAYLLADQFF.